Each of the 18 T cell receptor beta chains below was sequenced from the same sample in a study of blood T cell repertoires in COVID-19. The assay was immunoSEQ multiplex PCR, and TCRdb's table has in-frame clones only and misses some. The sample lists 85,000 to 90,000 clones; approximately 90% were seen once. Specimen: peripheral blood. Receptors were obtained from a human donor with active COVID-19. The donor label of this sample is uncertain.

CDR3 protein: CASSSSGVSQETQYF. Here the CDR3 DNA reads TGCGCCAGCAGTTCCAGCGGGGTTTCCCAAGAGACCCAGTACTTC. The chain employs TRBV5-1 and TRBJ2-5; 7 nucleotides line up with TRBD2. The V gene end was trimmed by 5 bases and the J gene end by 1 base; junction bases not matched to a gene: 8. The germline V gene has CDR1 SGHRS and CDR2 YFSETQ. The length of the CDR3 is 15 residues.

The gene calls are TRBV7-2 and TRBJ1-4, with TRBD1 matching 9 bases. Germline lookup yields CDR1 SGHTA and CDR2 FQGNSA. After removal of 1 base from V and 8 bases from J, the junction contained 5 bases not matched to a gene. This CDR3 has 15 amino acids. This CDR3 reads CASSLGGTGREKLFF. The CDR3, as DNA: TGTGCCAGCAGCTTAGGCGGGACAGGGCGGGAAAAACTGTTTTTT.

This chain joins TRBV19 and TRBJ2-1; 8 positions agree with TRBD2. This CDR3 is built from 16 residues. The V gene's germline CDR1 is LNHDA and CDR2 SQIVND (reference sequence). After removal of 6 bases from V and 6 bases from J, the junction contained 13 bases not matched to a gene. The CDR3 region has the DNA TGTGCCAGTAGAGACCCACAGGGTAGCGGGGTCAATGAGCAGTTCTTC. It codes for CASRDPQGSGVNEQFF.

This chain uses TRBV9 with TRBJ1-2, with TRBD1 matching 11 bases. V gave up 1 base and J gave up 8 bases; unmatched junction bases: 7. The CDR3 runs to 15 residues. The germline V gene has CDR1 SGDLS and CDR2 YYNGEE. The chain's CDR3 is CASSVQDRGLAGYTF. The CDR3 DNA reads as TGTGCCAGCAGCGTACAGGACAGGGGGCTAGCCGGCTACACCTTC.

CDR3 nucleotide sequence: TGTGCCACCAGCAGAGATCTGGCTTCCGGGACAGGGGGCGGGGAGCTGTTTTTT. It encodes CATSRDLASGTGGGELFF. This chain links TRBV15 with TRBJ2-2; 11 nucleotides agree with TRBD1. This CDR3 region has 18 residues. Germline-derived CDR1 and CDR2 are LNHNV and YYDKDF (reference sequence). V lost 0 bases, J lost 7 bases, and 10 bases stayed unmatched. Filled out from reference TRBV15 and TRBJ2-2, the complete variable domain reads DAMVIQNPRYQVTQFGKPVTLSCSQTLNHNVMYWYQQKSSQAPKLLFHYYDKDFNNEADTPDNFQSRRPNTSFCFLDIRSPGLGDTAMYLCATSRDLASGTGGGELFFGEGSRLTVL.

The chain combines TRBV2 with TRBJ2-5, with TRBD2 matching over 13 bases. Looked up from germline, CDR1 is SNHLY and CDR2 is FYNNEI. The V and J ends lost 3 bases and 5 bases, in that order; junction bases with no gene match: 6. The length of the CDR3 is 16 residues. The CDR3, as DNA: TGTGCCAGCAGTGACGGGACTAGCGGGGCCTTTGAGACCCAGTACTTC. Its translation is CASSDGTSGAFETQYF. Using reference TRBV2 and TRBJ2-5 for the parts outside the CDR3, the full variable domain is EPEVTQTPSHQVTQMGQEVILRCVPISNHLYFYWYRQILGQKVEFLVSFYNNEISEKSEIFDDQFSVERPDGSNFTLKIRSTKLEDSAMYFCASSDGTSGAFETQYFGPGTRLLVL.

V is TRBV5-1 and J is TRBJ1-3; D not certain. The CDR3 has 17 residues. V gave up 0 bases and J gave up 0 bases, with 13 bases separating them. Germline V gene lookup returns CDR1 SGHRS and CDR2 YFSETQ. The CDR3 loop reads CASSLDKDSYSGNTIYF. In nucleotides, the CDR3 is TGCGCCAGCAGCTTGGACAAGGACTCCTACTCTGGAAACACCATATATTTT.

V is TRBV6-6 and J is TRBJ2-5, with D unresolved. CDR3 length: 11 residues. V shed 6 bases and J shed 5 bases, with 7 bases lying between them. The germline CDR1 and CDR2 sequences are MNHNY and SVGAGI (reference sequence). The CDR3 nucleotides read TGTGCCAGCAGCCAGGTGGAGACCCAGTACTTC. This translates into CASSQVETQYF.

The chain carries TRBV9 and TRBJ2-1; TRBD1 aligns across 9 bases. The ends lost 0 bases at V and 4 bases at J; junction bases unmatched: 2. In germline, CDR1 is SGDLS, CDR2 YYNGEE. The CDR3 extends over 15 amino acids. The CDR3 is CASSVAGQGYNEQFF. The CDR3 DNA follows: TGTGCCAGCAGCGTAGCGGGACAGGGTTACAATGAGCAGTTCTTC. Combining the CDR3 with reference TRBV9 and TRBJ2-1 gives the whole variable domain DSGVTQTPKHLITATGQRVTLRCSPRSGDLSVYWYQQSLDQGLQFLIQYYNGEERAKGNILERFSAQQFPDLHSELNLSSLELGDSALYFCASSVAGQGYNEQFFGPGTRLTVL.

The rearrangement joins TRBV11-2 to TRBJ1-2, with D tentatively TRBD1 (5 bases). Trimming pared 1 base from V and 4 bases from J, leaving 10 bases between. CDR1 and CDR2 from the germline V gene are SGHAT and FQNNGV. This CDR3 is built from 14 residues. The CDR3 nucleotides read TGTGCCAGCAGCTTAGCAGGGTCGGCCTATGGCTACACCTTC. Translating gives CASSLAGSAYGYTF.

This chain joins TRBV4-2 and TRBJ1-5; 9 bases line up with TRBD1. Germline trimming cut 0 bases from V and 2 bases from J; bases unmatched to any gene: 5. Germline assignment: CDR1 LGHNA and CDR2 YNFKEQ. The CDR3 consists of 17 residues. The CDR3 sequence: CASSQDLQGAGNQPQHF. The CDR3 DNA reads TGTGCCAGCAGCCAAGACTTACAGGGGGCTGGCAATCAGCCCCAGCATTTT.

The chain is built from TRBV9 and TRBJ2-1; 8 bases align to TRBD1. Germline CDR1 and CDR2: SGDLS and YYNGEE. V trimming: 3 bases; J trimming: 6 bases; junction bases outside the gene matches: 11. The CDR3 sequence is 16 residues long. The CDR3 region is CASSAAGTGALNEQFF. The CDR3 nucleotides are TGTGCCAGCAGCGCTGCCGGGACAGGTGCGCTCAATGAGCAGTTCTTC.

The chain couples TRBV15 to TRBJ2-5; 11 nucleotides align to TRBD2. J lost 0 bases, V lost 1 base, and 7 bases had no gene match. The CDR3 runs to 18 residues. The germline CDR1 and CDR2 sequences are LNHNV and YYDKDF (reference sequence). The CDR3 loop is CATSRGTLAGEHQETQYF. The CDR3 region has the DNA TGTGCCACCAGCAGAGGTACACTAGCGGGGGAGCACCAAGAGACCCAGTACTTC.

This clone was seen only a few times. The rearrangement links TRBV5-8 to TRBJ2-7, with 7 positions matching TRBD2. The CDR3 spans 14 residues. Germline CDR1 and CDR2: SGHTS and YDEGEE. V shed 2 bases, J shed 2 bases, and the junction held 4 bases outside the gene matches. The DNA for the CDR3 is TGTGCCAGCAGCTTTAGCGGGCTCCCCTACGAGCAGTACTTC. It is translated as CASSFSGLPYEQYF.

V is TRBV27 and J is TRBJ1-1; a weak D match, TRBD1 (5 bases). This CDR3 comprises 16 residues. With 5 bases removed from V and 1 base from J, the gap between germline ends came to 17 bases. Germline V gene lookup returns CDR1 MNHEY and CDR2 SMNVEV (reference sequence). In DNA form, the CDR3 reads TGTGCCAGCAGTGAGTACCTGGACATAAAGAACACTGAAGCTTTCTTT. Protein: CASSEYLDIKNTEAFF.

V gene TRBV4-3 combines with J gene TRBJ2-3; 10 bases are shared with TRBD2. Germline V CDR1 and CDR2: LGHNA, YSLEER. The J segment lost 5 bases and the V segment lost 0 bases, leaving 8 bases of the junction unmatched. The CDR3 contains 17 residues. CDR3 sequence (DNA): TGCGCCAGCAGCCAAGATCTGAGCGGGGGGGTGCGAGATACGCAGTATTTT. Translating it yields CASSQDLSGGVRDTQYF.

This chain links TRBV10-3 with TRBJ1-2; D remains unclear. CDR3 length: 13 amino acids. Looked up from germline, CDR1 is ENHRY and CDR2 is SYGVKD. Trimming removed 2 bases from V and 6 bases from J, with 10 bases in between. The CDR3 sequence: CAISEVGTNGYTF. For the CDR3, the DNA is TGTGCCATCAGTGAGGTCGGAACTAATGGCTACACCTTC.

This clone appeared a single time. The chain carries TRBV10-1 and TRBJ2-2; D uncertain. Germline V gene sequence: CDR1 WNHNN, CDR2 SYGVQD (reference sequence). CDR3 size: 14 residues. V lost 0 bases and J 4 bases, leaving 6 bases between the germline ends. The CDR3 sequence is CASSESSGTGELFF. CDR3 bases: TGCGCCAGCAGTGAGTCGTCGGGCACCGGGGAGCTGTTTTTT.